The 10 T cell receptor beta chains below all came from one sample that was sequenced in a study of CD8 T cells in ankylosing spondylitis. TCRdb analysed the 5' RACE reads with MiXCR anew, one entry per CDR3 protein. Of 250,000 to 350,000 distinct CDR3 sequences detected, around 20% appear once; the ten largest clones hold 7.5% to 9.5%. The source material was blood, either unsorted or a sorted T cell fraction (not recorded which). The origin of the receptors is a male donor with ankylosing spondylitis or in good health (not recorded which).

The table lists this clonotype with many counts. The rearrangement joins TRBV5-1 to TRBJ2-2, with D perhaps matching TRBD2 (6 bases). There are 15 residues in the CDR3. Trimming shortened V by 0 bases and J by 1 base, and 7 bases separated the two germline ends. Germline loops: CDR1 SGHRS, CDR2 YFSETQ. The CDR3 spells CASSLDGRNTGELFF. The CDR3 DNA reads TGCGCCAGCAGCTTGGACGGGAGGAACACCGGGGAGCTGTTTTTT.

This clonotype was seen at least ten times. The chain is built from TRBV20-1 and TRBJ2-7; D is undetermined. Trimming left V 1 base short and J 3 bases short, with 7 bases between. The length of the CDR3 is 12 residues. Germline V lookup: CDR1 DFQATT, CDR2 SNEGSKA (reference sequence). CDR3 region: CSARGLGYEQYV. The CDR3 bases are TGCAGTGCTAGAGGCTTGGGCTACGAGCAGTACGTC.

This clonotype was counted between two and nine times. The chain uses TRBV13 and TRBJ1-4; the D gene is possibly TRBD1 (5 bases). This CDR3 region has 14 residues. The germline V gene encodes CDR1 PRHDT and CDR2 FYEKMQ (reference sequence). Trimming took 3 bases from V and 8 from J, leaving 13 bases between them. In DNA form, the CDR3 reads TGTGCCAGCAGCTTCCAGGGCGTCCAGGAAAAACTGTTTTTT. It yields the protein CASSFQGVQEKLFF.

V and J are TRBV21-1 and TRBJ1-1; the D call in the table, TRBD1, was not verified against the DNA. TRBV21-1 is a pseudogene locus. The CDR3 is made up of 14 amino acids. The CDR3 protein is CASSKSRTYTEAFF. The DNA of the CDR3 is TGTGCCAGCAGCAAGTCCAGGACATACACTGAAGCTTTCTTT.

This clonotype was seen more than once but under ten times. The gene calls are TRBV6-1 and TRBJ1-5; tentatively, D is TRBD1 (5 bases). The V end lost 7 bases, the J end lost 5 bases, and 12 bases lay between the germline ends. The CDR3 runs 13 residues. CDR1 MNHNS and CDR2 SASEGT come from the germline V gene. In nucleotides, the CDR3 is TGTGCCAGCACATTGGGGGGGGATCAGCCCCAGCATTTT. Residues: CASTLGGDQPQHF.

The V gene is TRBV6-1, the J gene TRBJ2-1; TRBD1 agrees at 9 bases. The V gene's germline CDR1 is MNHNS and CDR2 SASEGT. There are 14 residues in the CDR3. J was trimmed by 5 bases and V by 6 bases; bases with no gene match: 5. CDR3: CASSWTGDNNEQFF. The CDR3 bases are TGTGCCAGCAGCTGGACAGGGGATAACAATGAGCAGTTCTTC.

In its sample, this clonotype was seen a few times. The chain links TRBV5-1 to TRBJ1-6, with D maybe TRBD1 (5 bases). This CDR3 is 16 amino acids long. V was shortened by 3 bases and J by 10 bases, with 20 bases between the two germline ends. In germline, CDR1 is SGHRS, CDR2 YFSETQ. The CDR3 DNA sequence: TGCGCCAGCAGCTCCTCAACTGAGGGGTTGCACTCACCCCTCCACTTT. This sequence encodes CASSSSTEGLHSPLHF.

The V gene is TRBV30, the J gene TRBJ2-3; D unclear. Trimming left V 0 bases short and J 6 bases short, with 7 bases between. Germline V CDR1 and CDR2: GTSNPN, SVGIG (reference sequence). This CDR3 spans 12 amino acids. The CDR3 DNA reads as TGTGCCTGGAGTGTACGATTGGATACGCAGTATTTT. Translated: CAWSVRLDTQYF. The full variable domain, its missing parts supplied by reference TRBV30 and TRBJ2-3, is SQTIHQWPATLVQPVGSPLSLECTVEGTSNPNLYWYRQAAGRGLQLLFYSVGIGQISSEVPQNLSASRPQDRQFILSSKKLLLSDSGFYLCAWSVRLDTQYFGPGTRLTVL.

This clonotype has a handful of counts. The DNA of the CDR3 is TGTGCCAGCAGCCCTCGGGACAGGGTTTATGGCTACACCTTC. Its protein product is CASSPRDRVYGYTF. The chain is built from TRBV7-3 and TRBJ1-2, with 9 nucleotides matching TRBD1. The trim removed 5 bases at V and 5 bases at J, leaving 6 bases unmatched. The CDR3 covers 14 residues. The germline CDR1 and CDR2 sequences are SGHTA and FQGTGA.

This clonotype showed up just a few times. The chain employs TRBV5-6 and TRBJ2-3, with 9 bases lining up with TRBD1. The CDR3 covers 15 residues. Germline values: CDR1 SGHDT, CDR2 YYEEEE. Trimming removed 4 bases from V and 4 bases from J; junction bases left unmatched: 7. In DNA form, the CDR3 reads TGTGCCAGCAGCCGAGGGACAGGGCTATCAGATACGCAGTATTTT. As protein: CASSRGTGLSDTQYF.